This T cell receptor beta chain stems from a study of neurological immune-mediated disorders. Overall study results and limits: HTLV-1-associated myelopathy showed the most TCR clonal expansion; multiple sclerosis the least, below healthy controls. As far as clinical or MRI features were concerned, none was associated with the multiple sclerosis repertoire cluster.

This clonotype has a count of ten or more. Its antigen remains unknown. TCRdb fed the 5' RACE reads into MiXCR, producing one record per CDR3 protein. The repertoire holds 84,000 or so distinct CDR3 sequences, with roughly 4.5% as singletons. Time point defined: longitudinal time-point 3. The sequenced sample consisted of PBMCs. This sequence originates from a woman aged 60-75 years with multiple sclerosis.

In DNA form, the CDR3 reads TGCGCCAGCAGCTCAGGACACGGCCGACAAGAGACCCAGTACTTC. It specifies CASSSGHGRQETQYF. This chain connects TRBV5-1 to TRBJ2-5, with a tentative D call TRBD1 (5 bases). The CDR3 is made up of 15 amino acids. V was trimmed by 3 bases and J by 2 bases, leaving 14 bases between them. The germline CDR1 and CDR2 sequences are SGHRS and YFSETQ.